The source of this TCR beta chain is a study of blood T cell repertoires in COVID-19. A Seattle source enrolled patients during active infection and followed them longitudinally. The germline gives CDR1 SNHLY, CDR2 FYNNEI. The CDR3 loop spans 14 amino acids. V was pared by 6 bases and J by 0 bases, with 11 bases between. Measured with immunoSEQ multiplex PCR; TCRdb has only the in-frame clones, and not every one. The repertoire includes some 80,000 clones, almost 85% of them detected once, and 8.5% to 10% sits in the top ten. The rearrangement links TRBV2 to TRBJ1-2; tentative D call: TRBD1 (6 bases). The sequence was collected from a man in his fifties with COVID-19, enrolled during active disease. Sample: peripheral blood. The CDR3: CASREDRTNYGYTF. The CDR3 DNA reads as TGTGCCAGCAGGGAGGACAGAACTAACTATGGCTACACCTTC.